The following is a TCR beta chain sequence with its context. This specimen comes from a study of blood T cell repertoires in COVID-19. Study at large: Recovered status applied to Cohort 3 donors who had two consecutive negative PCRs. It also applied to those with clearance or with symptom resolution. Acute and convalescent COVID-19 samples came from the United States, Italy and Spain.

Per the original methods: Scientists estimated how many nucleated cells there were by amplifying reference gene primers. Profiled with immunoSEQ multiplex PCR; TCRdb holds only in-frame clones, not every one. V and J calls and clone size follow that table, whereas D and trimming were derived from the DNA. Seen here are roughly 160,000 clones, 79% observed once, and the top ten hold around 17%. Trimming left V 0 bases short and J 0 bases short, with 15 bases between. The CDR3 sequence is 18 residues long. The germline V gene encodes CDR1 GTSNPN and CDR2 SVGIG (reference sequence). Participants came from some 23 US areas, aged roughly 18 to 95 years.

The receptor's source is a woman between 70 and 85 years old in a cohort exposed to, infected with or recovered from COVID-19 (not recorded which). The chain recombines TRBV30 with TRBJ2-6; tentative D call: TRBD2 (6 bases). The sequenced sample was PBMCs or T cells enriched from blood (not recorded which). The DNA of the CDR3 is TGTGCCTGGAGTGTGAAGGGTGGGGGACTCTCTGGGGCCAACGTCCTGACTTTC. This codes for CAWSVKGGGLSGANVLTF.